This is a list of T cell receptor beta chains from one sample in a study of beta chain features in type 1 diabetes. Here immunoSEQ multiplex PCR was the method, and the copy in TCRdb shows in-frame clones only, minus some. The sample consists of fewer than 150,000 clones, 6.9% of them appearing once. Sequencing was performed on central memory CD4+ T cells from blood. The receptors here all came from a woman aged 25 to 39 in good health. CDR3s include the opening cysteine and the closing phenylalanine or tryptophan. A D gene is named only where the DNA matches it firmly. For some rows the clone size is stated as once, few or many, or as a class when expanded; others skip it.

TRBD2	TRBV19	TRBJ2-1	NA	CASTLAGGIYNEQFF
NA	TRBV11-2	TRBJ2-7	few	CASSLGMADYEQYF
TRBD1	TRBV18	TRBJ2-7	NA	CASSPQGQGYEQYF
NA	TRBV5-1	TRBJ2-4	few	CASSVGTSWTGNIQYF
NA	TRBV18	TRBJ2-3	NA	CASSPLASRTDTQYF
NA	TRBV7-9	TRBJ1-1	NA	CASSSARQNTEAFF
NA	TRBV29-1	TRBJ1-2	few	CSGQSGDTAYGYTF
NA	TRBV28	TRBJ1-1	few	CASSPVSVSNTEAFF
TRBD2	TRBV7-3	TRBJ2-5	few	CASSLSPSGSRETQYF
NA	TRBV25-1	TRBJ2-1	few	CASSEAGDRTVSSEQFF
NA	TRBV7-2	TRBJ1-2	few	CASSPRDSVGYGYTF
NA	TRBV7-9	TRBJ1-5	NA	CASSQDIFQPQHF
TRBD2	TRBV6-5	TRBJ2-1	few	CASSYEAGGRSEQFF
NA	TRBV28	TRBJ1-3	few	CASSLSGTGNTIYF
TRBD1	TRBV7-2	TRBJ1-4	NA	CASSLVPGQGGGAEKLFF
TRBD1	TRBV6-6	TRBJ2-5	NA	CASRDGDSRETQYF
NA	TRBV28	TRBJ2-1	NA	CASKAEGSSYNEQFF
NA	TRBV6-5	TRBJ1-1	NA	CASRTGGTEAFF
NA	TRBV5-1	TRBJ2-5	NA	CASSFVSMETQYF
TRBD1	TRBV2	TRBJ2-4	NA	CASSVRPGQGAGLAKNIQYF
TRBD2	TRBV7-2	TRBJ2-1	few	CASSVTSGRDNEQFF
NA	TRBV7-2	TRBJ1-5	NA	CASSFQATDQPQHF
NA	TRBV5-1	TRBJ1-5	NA	CASSLGFRQPQHF
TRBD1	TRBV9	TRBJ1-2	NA	CASSVDPSGTALETRGYTF
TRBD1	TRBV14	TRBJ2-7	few	CASSRQGYRAYEQYF
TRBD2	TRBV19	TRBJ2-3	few	CASSPSGRAVDTQYF
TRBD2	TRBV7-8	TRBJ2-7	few	CASSLGPSWTSSYEQYF
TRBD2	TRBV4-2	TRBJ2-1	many	CASSPTWTGTSGIGEQFF
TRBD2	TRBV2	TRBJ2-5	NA	CASSEAKTSGRAGETQYF
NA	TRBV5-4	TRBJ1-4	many	CASSLSALGQPNEKLFF
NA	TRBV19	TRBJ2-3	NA	CASSSRQYTQYF
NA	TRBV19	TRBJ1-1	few	CASSIVRGQRNTEAFF
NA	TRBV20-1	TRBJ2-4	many	CSAITGKIQYF
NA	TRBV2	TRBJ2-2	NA	CASSGGGAHTGELFF
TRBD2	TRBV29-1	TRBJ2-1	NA	CSLRPSTSGEYAEQFF
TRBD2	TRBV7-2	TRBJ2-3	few	CASSLTGLADFTDTQYF
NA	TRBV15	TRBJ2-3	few	CATSFTDRAGDGADTQYF
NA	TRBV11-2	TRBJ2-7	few	CASSLANSYEQYF
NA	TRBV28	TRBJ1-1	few	CASSLSGNTEAFF
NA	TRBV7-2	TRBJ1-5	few	CASSRQVSNQPQHF
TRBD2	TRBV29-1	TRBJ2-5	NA	CSISAGGRGETQYF
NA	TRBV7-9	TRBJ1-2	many	CASSQFEGDGYTF
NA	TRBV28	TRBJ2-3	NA	CASTPSRGYTDTQYF
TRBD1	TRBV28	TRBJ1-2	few	CGSQTGKNYGYTF
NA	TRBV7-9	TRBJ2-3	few	CASSLARRRSTDTQYF
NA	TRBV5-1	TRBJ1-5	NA	CASSLTGSQPQHF
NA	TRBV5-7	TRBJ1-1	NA	CASSLARGNDSMNTEAFF
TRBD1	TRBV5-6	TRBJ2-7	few	CASSPRDRESVGYF
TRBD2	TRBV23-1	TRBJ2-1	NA	CASSQSLKGGGGGYNEQFF
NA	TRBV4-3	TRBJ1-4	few	CASSQGWQDNEKLFF
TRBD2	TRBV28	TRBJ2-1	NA	CASSLLGSGIYNEQFF
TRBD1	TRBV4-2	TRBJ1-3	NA	CASSQGQGTSGNTIYF